This T cell receptor (beta chain) was found in a study of T cell responses to AZD1222 COVID-19 vaccine. General study results and limits: Donors, mostly white British, included more females; clonal diversity was possibly underestimated. Repertoires were collected only later (after the peak T cell response had occurred).

With 8 bases removed from V and 6 bases from J, the gap between germline ends came to 16 bases. The CDR3 loop spans 13 amino acids. Germline assignment: CDR1 LGHNA and CDR2 YNFKEQ. The method was immunoSEQ multiplex PCR; TCRdb's version includes in-frame clones alone and lacks a portion of them. The data hold 95,000 to 110,000 clones, with around 86% observed a single time. With respect to this clone: Its antigen is unidentified.

Specimen: peripheral blood, collected 28 days after the second dose of the MenACWY control vaccine. This clonotype originated in an adult who received the MenACWY meningococcal vaccine as a control. The chain is built from TRBV4-2 and TRBJ1-1, with a possible D match to TRBD1 (6 bases). The CDR3 bases are TGTGCCAGCGATAACTCGGGGGCCGCTGAAGCTTTCTTT. This encodes CASDNSGAAEAFF.